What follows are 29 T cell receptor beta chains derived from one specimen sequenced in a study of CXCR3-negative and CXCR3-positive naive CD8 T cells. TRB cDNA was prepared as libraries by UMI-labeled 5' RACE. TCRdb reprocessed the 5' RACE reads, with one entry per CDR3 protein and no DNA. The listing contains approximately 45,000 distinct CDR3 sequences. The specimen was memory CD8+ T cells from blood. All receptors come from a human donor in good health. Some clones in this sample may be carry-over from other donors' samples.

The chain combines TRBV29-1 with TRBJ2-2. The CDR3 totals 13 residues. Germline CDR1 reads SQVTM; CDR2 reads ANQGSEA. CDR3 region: CSVVTGDTGELFF.

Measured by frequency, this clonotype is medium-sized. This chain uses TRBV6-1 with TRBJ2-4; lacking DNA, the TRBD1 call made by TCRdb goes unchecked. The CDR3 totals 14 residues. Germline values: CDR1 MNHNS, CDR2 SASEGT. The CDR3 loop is CASSELGDSNIQYF.

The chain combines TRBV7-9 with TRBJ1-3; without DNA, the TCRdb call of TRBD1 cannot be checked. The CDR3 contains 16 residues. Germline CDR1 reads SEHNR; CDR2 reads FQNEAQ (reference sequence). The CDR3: CASSLALTVSQDTIYF.

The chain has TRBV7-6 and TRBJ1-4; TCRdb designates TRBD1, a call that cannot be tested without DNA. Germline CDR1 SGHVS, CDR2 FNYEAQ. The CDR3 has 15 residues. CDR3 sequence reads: CASSGTGLTNEKLFF.

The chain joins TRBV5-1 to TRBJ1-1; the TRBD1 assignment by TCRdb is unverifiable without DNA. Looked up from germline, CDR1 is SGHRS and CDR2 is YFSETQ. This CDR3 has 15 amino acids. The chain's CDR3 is CASSLVGQGYTEAFF.

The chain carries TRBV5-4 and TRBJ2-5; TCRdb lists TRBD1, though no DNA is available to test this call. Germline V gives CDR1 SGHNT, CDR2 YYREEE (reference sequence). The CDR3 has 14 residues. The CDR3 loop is CASSLGPATGTQYF.

The CDR3 region is CASSFTTGVGGYEQYF. This rearrangement joins TRBV7-9 to TRBJ2-7; TCRdb's D call of TRBD1 is untestable without DNA. Germline V gives CDR1 SEHNR, CDR2 FQNEAQ (reference sequence). This CDR3 contains 16 residues.

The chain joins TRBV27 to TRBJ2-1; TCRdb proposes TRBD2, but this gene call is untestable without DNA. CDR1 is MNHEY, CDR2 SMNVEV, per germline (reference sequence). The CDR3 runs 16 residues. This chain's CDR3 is CASSPLGTSGKNEQFF.

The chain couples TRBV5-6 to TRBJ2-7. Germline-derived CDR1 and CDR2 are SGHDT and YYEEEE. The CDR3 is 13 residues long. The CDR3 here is CASSLQAPYEQYF.

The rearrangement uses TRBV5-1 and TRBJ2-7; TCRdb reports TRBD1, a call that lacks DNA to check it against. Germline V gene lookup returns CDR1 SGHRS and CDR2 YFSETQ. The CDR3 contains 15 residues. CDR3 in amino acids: CASSLGQGSSYEQYF. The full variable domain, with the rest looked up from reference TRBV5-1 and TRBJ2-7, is KAGVTQTPRYLIKTRGQQVTLSCSPISGHRSVSWYQQTPGQGLQFLFEYFSETQRNKGNFPGRFSGRQFSNSRSEMNVSTLELGDSALYLCASSLGQGSSYEQYFGPGTRLTVT.

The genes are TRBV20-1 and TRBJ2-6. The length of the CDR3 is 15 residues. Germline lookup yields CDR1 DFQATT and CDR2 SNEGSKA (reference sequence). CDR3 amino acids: CSALVDRSGANVLTF.

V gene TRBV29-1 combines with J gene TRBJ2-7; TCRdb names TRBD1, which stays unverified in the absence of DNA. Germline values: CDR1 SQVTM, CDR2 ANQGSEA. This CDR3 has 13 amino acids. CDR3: CSVSTGGSYEQYF.

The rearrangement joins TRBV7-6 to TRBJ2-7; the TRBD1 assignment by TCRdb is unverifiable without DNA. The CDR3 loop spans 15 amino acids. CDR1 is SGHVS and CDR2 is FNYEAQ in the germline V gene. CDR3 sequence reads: CASSLRQGTLYEQYF.

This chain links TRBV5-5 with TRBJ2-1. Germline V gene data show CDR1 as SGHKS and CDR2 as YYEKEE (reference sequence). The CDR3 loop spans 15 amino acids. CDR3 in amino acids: CASSFLGSSYNEQFF.

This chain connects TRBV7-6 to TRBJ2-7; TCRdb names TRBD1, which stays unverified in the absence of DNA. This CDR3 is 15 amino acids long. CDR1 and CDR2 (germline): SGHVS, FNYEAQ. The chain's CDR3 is CASSSTGAETYEQYF. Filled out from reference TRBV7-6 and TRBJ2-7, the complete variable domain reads GAGVSQSPRYKVTKRGQDVALRCDPISGHVSLYWYRQALGQGPEFLTYFNYEAQQDKSGLPNDRFSAERPEGSISTLTIQRTEQRDSAMYRCASSSTGAETYEQYFGPGTRLTVT.

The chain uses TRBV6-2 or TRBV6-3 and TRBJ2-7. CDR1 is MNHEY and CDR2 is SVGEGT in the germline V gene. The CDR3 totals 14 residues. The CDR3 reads CASSYGTSSNEQYF.

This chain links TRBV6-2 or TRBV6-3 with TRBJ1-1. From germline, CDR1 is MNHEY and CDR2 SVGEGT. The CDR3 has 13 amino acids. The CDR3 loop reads CASSPWMNTEAFF.

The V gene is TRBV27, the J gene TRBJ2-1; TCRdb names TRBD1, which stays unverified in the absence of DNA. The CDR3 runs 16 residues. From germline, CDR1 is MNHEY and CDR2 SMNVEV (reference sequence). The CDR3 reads CASSSYRVRSYNEQFF.

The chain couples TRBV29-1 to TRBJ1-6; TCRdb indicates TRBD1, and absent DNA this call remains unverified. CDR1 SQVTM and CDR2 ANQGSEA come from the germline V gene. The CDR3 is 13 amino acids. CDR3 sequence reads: CSARQGAGSPLHF.

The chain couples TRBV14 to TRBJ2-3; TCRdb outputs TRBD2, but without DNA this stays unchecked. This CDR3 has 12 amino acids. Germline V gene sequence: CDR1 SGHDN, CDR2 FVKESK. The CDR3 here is CASSRTSFEQYF.

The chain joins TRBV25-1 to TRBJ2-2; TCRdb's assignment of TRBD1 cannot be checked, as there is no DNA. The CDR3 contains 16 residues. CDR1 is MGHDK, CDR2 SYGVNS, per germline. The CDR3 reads CASSELGGRGTGELFF.

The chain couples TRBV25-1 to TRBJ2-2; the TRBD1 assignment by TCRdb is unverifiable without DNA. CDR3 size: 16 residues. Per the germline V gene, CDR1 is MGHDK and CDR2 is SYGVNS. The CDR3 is CASSDRGRRNTGGLFF.

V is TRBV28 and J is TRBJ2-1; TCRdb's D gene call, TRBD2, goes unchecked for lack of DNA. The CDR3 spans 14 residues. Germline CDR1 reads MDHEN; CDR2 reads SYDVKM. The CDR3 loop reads CASRGRTIYNEQFF.

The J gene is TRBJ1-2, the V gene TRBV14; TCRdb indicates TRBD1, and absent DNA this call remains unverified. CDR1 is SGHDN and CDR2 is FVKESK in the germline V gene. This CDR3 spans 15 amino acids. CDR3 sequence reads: CASSPTGDRIYGYTF.

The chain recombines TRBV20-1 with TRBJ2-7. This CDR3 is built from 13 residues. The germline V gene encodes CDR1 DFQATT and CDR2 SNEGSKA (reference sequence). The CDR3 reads CSASQGDYYEQYF.

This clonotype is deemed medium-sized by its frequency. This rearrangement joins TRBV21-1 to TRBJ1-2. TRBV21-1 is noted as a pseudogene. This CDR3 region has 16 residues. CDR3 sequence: CASSKVGHCPNYGYTF.

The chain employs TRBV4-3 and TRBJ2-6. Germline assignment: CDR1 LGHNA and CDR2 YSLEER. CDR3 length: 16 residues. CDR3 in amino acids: CASSRALGSGANVLTF.

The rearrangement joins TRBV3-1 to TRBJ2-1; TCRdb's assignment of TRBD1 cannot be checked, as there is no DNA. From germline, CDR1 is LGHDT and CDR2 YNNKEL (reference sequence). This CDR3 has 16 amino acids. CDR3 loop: CASSQDIRQGGNEQFF.

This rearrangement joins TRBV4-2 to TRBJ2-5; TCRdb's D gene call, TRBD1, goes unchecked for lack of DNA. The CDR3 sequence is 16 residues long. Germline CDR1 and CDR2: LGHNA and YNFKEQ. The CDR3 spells CASSQDPGQGAETQYF.